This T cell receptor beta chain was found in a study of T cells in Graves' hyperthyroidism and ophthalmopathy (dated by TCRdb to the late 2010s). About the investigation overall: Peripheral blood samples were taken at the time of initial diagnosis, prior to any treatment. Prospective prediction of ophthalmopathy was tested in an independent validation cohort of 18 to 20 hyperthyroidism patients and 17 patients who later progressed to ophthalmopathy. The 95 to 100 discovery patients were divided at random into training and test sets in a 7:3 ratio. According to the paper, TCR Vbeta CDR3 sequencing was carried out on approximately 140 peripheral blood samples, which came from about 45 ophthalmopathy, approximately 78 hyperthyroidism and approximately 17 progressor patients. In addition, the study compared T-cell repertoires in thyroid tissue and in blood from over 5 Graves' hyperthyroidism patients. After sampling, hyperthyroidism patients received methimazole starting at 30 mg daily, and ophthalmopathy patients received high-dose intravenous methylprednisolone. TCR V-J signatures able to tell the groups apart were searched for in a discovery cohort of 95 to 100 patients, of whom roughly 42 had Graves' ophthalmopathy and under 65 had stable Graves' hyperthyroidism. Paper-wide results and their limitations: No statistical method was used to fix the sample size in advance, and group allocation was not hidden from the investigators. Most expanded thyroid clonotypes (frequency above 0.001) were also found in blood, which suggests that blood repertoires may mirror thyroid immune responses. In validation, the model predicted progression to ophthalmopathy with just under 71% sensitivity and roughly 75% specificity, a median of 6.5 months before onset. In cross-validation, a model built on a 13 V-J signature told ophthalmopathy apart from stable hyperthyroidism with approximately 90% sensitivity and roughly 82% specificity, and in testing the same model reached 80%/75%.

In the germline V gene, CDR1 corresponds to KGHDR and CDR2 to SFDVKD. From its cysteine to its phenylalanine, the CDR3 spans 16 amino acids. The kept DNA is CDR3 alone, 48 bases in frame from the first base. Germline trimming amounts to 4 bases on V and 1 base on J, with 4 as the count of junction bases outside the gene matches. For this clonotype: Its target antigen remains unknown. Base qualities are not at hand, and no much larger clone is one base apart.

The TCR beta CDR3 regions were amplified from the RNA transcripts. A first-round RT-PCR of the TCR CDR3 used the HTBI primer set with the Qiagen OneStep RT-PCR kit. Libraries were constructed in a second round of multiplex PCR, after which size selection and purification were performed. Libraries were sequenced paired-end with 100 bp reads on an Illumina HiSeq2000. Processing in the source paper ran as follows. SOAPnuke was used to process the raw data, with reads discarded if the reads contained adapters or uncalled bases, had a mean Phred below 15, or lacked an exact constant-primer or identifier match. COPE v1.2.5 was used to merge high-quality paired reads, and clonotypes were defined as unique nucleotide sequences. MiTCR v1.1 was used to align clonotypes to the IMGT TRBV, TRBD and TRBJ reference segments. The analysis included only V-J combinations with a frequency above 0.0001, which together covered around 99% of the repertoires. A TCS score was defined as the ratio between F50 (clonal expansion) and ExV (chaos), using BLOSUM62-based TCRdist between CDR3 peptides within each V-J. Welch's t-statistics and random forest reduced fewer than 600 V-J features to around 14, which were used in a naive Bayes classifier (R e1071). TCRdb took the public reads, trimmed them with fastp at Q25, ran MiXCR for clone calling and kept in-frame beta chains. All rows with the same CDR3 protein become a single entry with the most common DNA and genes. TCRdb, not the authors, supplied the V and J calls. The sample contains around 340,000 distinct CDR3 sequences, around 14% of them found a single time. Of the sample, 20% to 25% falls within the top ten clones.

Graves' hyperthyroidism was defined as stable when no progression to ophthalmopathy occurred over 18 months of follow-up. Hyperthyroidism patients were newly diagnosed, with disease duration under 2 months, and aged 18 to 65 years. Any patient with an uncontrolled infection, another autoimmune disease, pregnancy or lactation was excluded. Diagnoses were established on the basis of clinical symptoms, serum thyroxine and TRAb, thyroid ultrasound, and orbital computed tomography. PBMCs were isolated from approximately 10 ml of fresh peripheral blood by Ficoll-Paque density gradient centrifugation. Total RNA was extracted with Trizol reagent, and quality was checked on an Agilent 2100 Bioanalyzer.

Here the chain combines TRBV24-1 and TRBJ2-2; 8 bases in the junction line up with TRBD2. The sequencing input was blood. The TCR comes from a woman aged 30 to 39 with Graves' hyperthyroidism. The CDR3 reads CATSDPTSGNTGELFF. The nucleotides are TGTGCCACCAGTGACCCCACTAGCGGGAACACCGGGGAGCTGTTTTTT.